The 29 T cell receptor beta chains given below trace back to one sample, sequenced in a study of blood T cell repertoires in COVID-19. Produced via immunoSEQ multiplex PCR; TCRdb's table is partial and in-frame only. The sample has fewer than 350,000 clones, about 89% seen once. Sequencing was done on a sample of PBMCs or T cells enriched from blood (not recorded which). The receptor set was obtained from a man aged 55 to 70 who had recovered from COVID-19.

The chain combines TRBV7-3 with TRBJ2-7; 7 bases map to TRBD2. The length of the CDR3 is 17 residues. Germline CDR1 is SGHTA and CDR2 is FQGTGA. V was pared by 4 bases and J by 6 bases, with 18 bases of the junction left unmatched. The CDR3 DNA reads TGTGCCAGCAGCTCCCTCCCGGGCGAGGAGGGGAGGGGCGAGCAGTACTTC. Its protein product is CASSSLPGEEGRGEQYF.

The rearrangement uses TRBV5-1 and TRBJ2-3, with 8 bases fitting TRBD1. After removal of 3 bases from V and 0 bases from J, the junction contained 3 bases not matched to a gene. Germline V gives CDR1 SGHRS, CDR2 YFSETQ. The CDR3 extends over 15 amino acids. The CDR3 sequence is CASSYDRGSTDTQYF. The CDR3 DNA reads as TGCGCCAGCAGCTACGACAGGGGAAGCACAGATACGCAGTATTTT.

The rearrangement joins TRBV5-5 to TRBJ2-1; 7 bases line up with TRBD2. Per the germline V gene, CDR1 is SGHKS and CDR2 is YYEKEE (reference sequence). This CDR3 is built from 15 residues. After removal of 2 bases from V and 5 bases from J, the junction contained 7 bases not matched to a gene. The CDR3 sequence: CASSFRPGGDNEQFF. The CDR3 DNA reads TGTGCCAGCAGCTTTCGGCCTGGGGGGGACAATGAGCAGTTCTTC. Together with reference TRBV5-5 and TRBJ2-1, the CDR3 gives the full variable domain: DAGVTQSPTHLIKTRGQQVTLRCSPISGHKSVSWYQQVLGQGPQFIFQYYEKEERGRGNFPDRFSARQFPNYSSELNVNALLLGDSALYLCASSFRPGGDNEQFFGPGTRLTVL.

The CDR3 spells CASSRQTYNEQFF. CDR3 nucleotide sequence: TGTGCCAGCAGCCGACAGACCTACAATGAGCAGTTCTTC. The V gene is TRBV6-5, the J gene TRBJ2-1; D may be TRBD1 (5 bases). CDR3 length equals 13 residues. In germline, CDR1 is MNHEY, CDR2 SVGAGI. V shed 6 bases and J shed 2 bases, with 8 bases lying between them.

This chain joins TRBV5-8 and TRBJ2-3; TRBD2 matches at 11 bases. The CDR3 runs 15 residues. CDR1 and CDR2 from the germline V gene are SGHTS and YDEGEE. V dropped 0 bases and J dropped 9; count of bases not matched to a gene: 6. The CDR3 is CASSLGLAGGETQYF. In DNA, the CDR3 is TGTGCCAGCAGCTTGGGGCTAGCGGGGGGAGAGACGCAGTATTTT.

The chain combines TRBV24-1 with TRBJ2-7, with D maybe TRBD1 (6 bases). Germline CDR1 and CDR2: KGHDR and SFDVKD. CDR3 length: 15 residues. V lost 9 bases and J 6 bases, leaving 23 bases between the germline ends. The CDR3 spells CATGTTRTGGGEQYF. CDR3 in DNA: TGTGCCACCGGGACAACCCGGACTGGGGGCGGCGAGCAGTACTTC.

The V call is TRBV5-1, the J call TRBJ2-5; 9 positions match TRBD2. CDR3 length equals 16 residues. V was clipped by 0 bases and J by 4 bases; unmatched bases: 7. The germline V gene encodes CDR1 SGHRS and CDR2 YFSETQ. This CDR3 is CASSLVVSGSGETQYF. DNA of the CDR3: TGCGCCAGCAGCTTGGTTGTTAGCGGGAGTGGAGAGACCCAGTACTTC.

The chain has TRBV5-1 and TRBJ2-3, with TRBD2 identical over 7 bases. This CDR3 spans 14 amino acids. Germline V lookup: CDR1 SGHRS, CDR2 YFSETQ. With 2 bases clipped from V and 6 bases from J, the junction kept 6 bases outside the gene matches. The DNA for the CDR3 is TGCGCCAGCAGCTTCTGGCGGGAGCGGGATACGCAGTATTTT. As protein: CASSFWRERDTQYF.

The rearrangement joins TRBV28 to TRBJ2-3; 10 nucleotides agree with TRBD2. Unmatched junction bases numbered 12, after V lost 5 bases and J lost 4 bases. The CDR3 consists of 17 residues. Germline V gene sequence: CDR1 MDHEN, CDR2 SYDVKM. CDR3 nucleotides: TGTGCCAGCAGTCCCTTAGCGGGGGGAGAACTTCCAGATACGCAGTATTTT. Amino acids: CASSPLAGGELPDTQYF.

The chain has TRBV5-1 and TRBJ2-1, with 9 bases aligning to TRBD2. V shed 4 bases, J shed 9 bases, and the junction held 11 bases outside the gene matches. The germline gives CDR1 SGHRS, CDR2 YFSETQ. CDR3 length: 15 residues. CDR3 in DNA: TGCGCCAGCAGCCCAGGGACTAGCCGTGATGCTGAGCAGTTCTTC. Translating it yields CASSPGTSRDAEQFF.

The chain has TRBV4-1 and TRBJ1-6; perhaps TRBD1 as D (5 bases). From germline, CDR1 is MGHRA and CDR2 YSYEKL. This CDR3 comprises 17 residues. The ends were cut back, 0 bases at V and 10 bases at J, with 19 bases in the middle. The CDR3 spells CASSQEGQGGNRSPLHF. Here the CDR3 DNA reads TGCGCCAGCAGCCAAGAAGGGCAGGGTGGCAATAGATCACCCCTCCACTTT.

CDR3 nucleotides: TGTGCCAGCAGTTTGCGACAGGGGTCCTACGAGCAGTACTTC. It encodes CASSLRQGSYEQYF. V gene TRBV28 combines with J gene TRBJ2-7; 8 positions agree with TRBD1. The CDR3 consists of 14 residues. The V segment lost 3 bases and the J segment 1 base; nucleotides outside the gene matches: 2. CDR1 and CDR2 from the germline V gene are MDHEN and SYDVKM.

This sequence joins TRBV6-5 and TRBJ1-1; 9 bases map to TRBD1. V gave up 5 bases and J gave up 7 bases; unmatched junction bases: 8. The CDR3 totals 14 residues. CDR1 is MNHEY, CDR2 SVGAGI, per germline. The CDR3 coding sequence is TGTGCCAGCAGTCCATGGACAGGGGTGGGTGAAGCTTTCTTT. Protein: CASSPWTGVGEAFF.

The chain carries TRBV7-2 and TRBJ1-4, with no clear D. The V and J ends lost 2 bases and 2 bases respectively, with 9 bases between them. In germline, CDR1 is SGHTA, CDR2 FQGNSA. The CDR3 is made up of 15 amino acids. CDR3 bases: TGTGCCAGCAGCTTATACCCGGGGACTAATGAAAAACTGTTTTTT. Encoded protein: CASSLYPGTNEKLFF.

The CDR3 region has the DNA TGCAGTGCTATTGAACCGACAGGGAACTACGAGCAGTACTTC. It codes for CSAIEPTGNYEQYF. This rearrangement joins TRBV20-1 to TRBJ2-7; 7 nucleotides align to TRBD1. This CDR3 spans 14 amino acids. Germline V gives CDR1 DFQATT, CDR2 SNEGSKA (reference sequence). The junction had 9 bases not matched to a gene; V was cut back by 4 bases and J by 3 bases.

This chain joins TRBV19 and TRBJ2-7; D possibly corresponds to TRBD1 (5 bases). CDR3 length: 14 residues. Germline V gene sequence: CDR1 LNHDA, CDR2 SQIVND (reference sequence). The V end lost 3 bases, the J end lost 5 bases, and 14 bases lay between the germline ends. For the CDR3, the DNA is TGTGCCAGTAGTATCAACAGGTGGTCCGACGAGCAGTACTTC. Amino acid sequence: CASSINRWSDEQYF. Supplemented by reference TRBV19 and TRBJ2-7, the full variable domain reads DGGITQSPKYLFRKEGQNVTLSCEQNLNHDAMYWYRQDPGQGLRLIYYSQIVNDFQKGDIAEGYSVSREKKESFPLTVTSAQKNPTAFYLCASSINRWSDEQYFGPGTRLTVT.

The chain joins TRBV7-2 to TRBJ2-7, with D maybe TRBD2 (5 bases). Trimming stripped 1 base from V and 2 bases from J, with 9 bases between. Germline V gives CDR1 SGHTA, CDR2 FQGNSA. The CDR3 covers 14 residues. This CDR3 reads CASSLGSGPYEQYF. CDR3 DNA sequence: TGTGCCAGCAGCTTAGGCAGCGGCCCCTACGAGCAGTACTTC.

This clone showed up just once. This rearrangement joins TRBV7-9 to TRBJ2-7; possible D gene TRBD1, 6 bases. Trimming stripped 2 bases from V and 5 bases from J, with 10 bases between. CDR3 length: 13 residues. Germline CDR1 reads SEHNR; CDR2 reads FQNEAQ (reference sequence). CDR3: CASSLRAGDEQYF. CDR3 nucleotide sequence: TGTGCCAGCAGCTTAAGGGCAGGGGACGAGCAGTACTTC.

The chain links TRBV4-2 to TRBJ1-3; 7 nucleotides line up with TRBD1. The CDR3 length is 15 residues. The germline V gene encodes CDR1 LGHNA and CDR2 YNFKEQ. V lost 3 bases to trimming and J lost 0 bases; unmatched junction nucleotides: 2. The DNA for the CDR3 is TGTGCCAGCAGCCAGGACAGGAGCTCTGGAAACACCATATATTTT. Its protein product is CASSQDRSSGNTIYF.

The rearrangement uses TRBV7-9 and TRBJ2-1; D unresolved. V was clipped by 5 bases and J by 9 bases, with 8 bases between them. Germline CDR1 and CDR2: SEHNR and FQNEAQ (reference sequence). There are 11 residues in the CDR3. The CDR3 sequence: CASSENSEQFF. The CDR3 nucleotides read TGTGCCAGCAGCGAAAACAGTGAGCAGTTCTTC. The full variable domain, with the rest looked up from reference TRBV7-9 and TRBJ2-1, is DTGVSQNPRHKITKRGQNVTFRCDPISEHNRLYWYRQTLGQGPEFLTYFQNEAQLEKSRLLSDRFSAERPKGSFSTLEIQRTEQGDSAMYLCASSENSEQFFGPGTRLTVL.

V and J are TRBV10-3 and TRBJ2-7; maybe TRBD1 (6 bases). Germline V gene lookup returns CDR1 ENHRY and CDR2 SYGVKD. V gave up 6 bases and J gave up 5 bases, with 17 bases separating them. The CDR3 sequence is 14 residues long. The CDR3 nucleotides read TGTGCCATCAGAGGGACATCCGACGTGGACGAGCAGTACTTC. Translation gives CAIRGTSDVDEQYF.

The chain joins TRBV7-2 to TRBJ2-1, with TRBD2 matching 13 bases. Trimming cost V 2 bases and J 10 bases; bases outside gene matches: 5. The CDR3 sequence is 15 residues long. CDR1 is SGHTA, CDR2 FQGNSA, per germline. In DNA, the CDR3 is TGTGCCAGCAGCTTATCGCGACTAGCGGGAGGCGAGCAGTTCTTC. It encodes CASSLSRLAGGEQFF.

This chain connects TRBV19 to TRBJ1-5; possible D gene TRBD1, 6 bases. The CDR3 length is 13 residues. Trimming pared 8 bases from V and 5 bases from J, leaving 13 bases between. Germline V gene data show CDR1 as LNHDA and CDR2 as SQIVND (reference sequence). The CDR3 nucleotides read TGTGCCAGTGAGTGGGGGCCTGATCAGCCCCAGCATTTT. This gives the protein CASEWGPDQPQHF.

This clone has more than one count but fewer than ten. This chain joins TRBV19 and TRBJ2-1, with 11 bases fitting TRBD2. Germline V gene sequence: CDR1 LNHDA, CDR2 SQIVND (reference sequence). The CDR3 loop spans 20 amino acids. Trimming cost V 6 bases and J 5 bases; bases outside gene matches: 21. The chain's CDR3 is CASSPRRTSGPHRTNNEQFF. CDR3 DNA: TGTGCCAGTAGCCCGCGGCGGACTAGCGGGCCCCACCGTACTAACAATGAGCAGTTCTTC.

This rearrangement joins TRBV5-1 to TRBJ1-3, with TRBD1 as a possible D gene (6 bases). Per the germline V gene, CDR1 is SGHRS and CDR2 is YFSETQ. There are 17 residues in the CDR3. Between the trimmed V and J ends, which lost 4 bases and 0 bases, there was a span of 17 bases. In nucleotides, the CDR3 is TGCGCCAGCAGCACAACTTTGGGGGCGCTCTCTGGAAACACCATATATTTT. Its protein is CASSTTLGALSGNTIYF.

The rearrangement links TRBV5-8 to TRBJ1-5; TRBD1 aligns across 8 bases. CDR3 length: 14 residues. With V trimmed by 5 bases and J by 6 bases, 7 bases remained unmatched. Germline V gene sequence: CDR1 SGHTS, CDR2 YDEGEE. The CDR3 DNA follows: TGTGCCAGCAGAAAGGGACAGGCAGGTCAGCCCCAGCATTTT. It is translated as CASRKGQAGQPQHF.

The rearrangement links TRBV5-1 to TRBJ1-1; 8 bases match TRBD1. After removal of 0 bases from V and 4 bases from J, the junction contained 8 bases not matched to a gene. The CDR3 spans 16 residues. The V gene's germline CDR1 is SGHRS and CDR2 YFSETQ. CDR3 residues: CASSLEFQGAGTEAFF. The CDR3 DNA follows: TGCGCCAGCAGCTTGGAATTCCAGGGGGCTGGCACTGAAGCTTTCTTT.

The chain recombines TRBV7-2 with TRBJ2-3, with 8 bases aligning to TRBD1. Germline CDR1 SGHTA, CDR2 FQGNSA. J gave up 6 bases and V 5 bases, and 7 bases lay outside the gene matches. CDR3 length: 14 amino acids. Written as DNA, the CDR3 is TGTGCCAGCAGCCTAGGACAGGGAATGGATACGCAGTATTTT. This sequence encodes CASSLGQGMDTQYF.

The chain recombines TRBV9 with TRBJ1-3; 7 positions agree with TRBD1. The CDR3 has 16 residues. CDR1 SGDLS and CDR2 YYNGEE come from the germline V gene. The J segment lost 4 bases and the V segment lost 0 bases, leaving 7 bases of the junction unmatched. CDR3 residues: CASSVDRGLLGNTIYF. The CDR3 bases are TGTGCCAGCAGCGTAGATAGGGGGCTTTTGGGAAACACCATATATTTT.